This TCR beta chain comes out of a study of blood T cell repertoires in COVID-19. CDR1 and CDR2 from the germline V gene are SNHLY and FYNNEI. The V segment lost 6 bases and the J segment 4 bases; nucleotides outside the gene matches: 8. CDR3 size: 16 residues. Assay: immunoSEQ multiplex PCR; the TCRdb copy retains only in-frame clones and omits some. This table has some 120,000 clones, over 75% appearing once. This clonotype originated in a man older than 75 with active or convalescent COVID-19. This sequence joins TRBV2 and TRBJ2-3; the match to TRBD2 covers 12 bases. Input material: peripheral blood. This CDR3 reads CASSDGLAGRADTQYF. Written as DNA, the CDR3 is TGTGCCAGCAGCGACGGACTAGCGGGAAGGGCAGATACGCAGTATTTT.